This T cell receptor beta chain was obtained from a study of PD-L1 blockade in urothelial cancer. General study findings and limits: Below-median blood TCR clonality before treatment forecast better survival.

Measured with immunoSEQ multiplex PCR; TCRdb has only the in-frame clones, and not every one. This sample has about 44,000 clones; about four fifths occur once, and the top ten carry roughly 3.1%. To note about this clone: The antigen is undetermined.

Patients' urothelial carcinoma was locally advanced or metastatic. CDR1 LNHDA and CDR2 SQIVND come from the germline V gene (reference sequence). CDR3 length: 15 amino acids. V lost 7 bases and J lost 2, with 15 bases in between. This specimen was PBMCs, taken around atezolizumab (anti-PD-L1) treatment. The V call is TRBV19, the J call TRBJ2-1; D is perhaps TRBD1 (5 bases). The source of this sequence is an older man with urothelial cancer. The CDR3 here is CASKVTGVTYNEQFF. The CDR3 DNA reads TGTGCCAGTAAAGTAACAGGAGTTACCTACAATGAGCAGTTCTTC.